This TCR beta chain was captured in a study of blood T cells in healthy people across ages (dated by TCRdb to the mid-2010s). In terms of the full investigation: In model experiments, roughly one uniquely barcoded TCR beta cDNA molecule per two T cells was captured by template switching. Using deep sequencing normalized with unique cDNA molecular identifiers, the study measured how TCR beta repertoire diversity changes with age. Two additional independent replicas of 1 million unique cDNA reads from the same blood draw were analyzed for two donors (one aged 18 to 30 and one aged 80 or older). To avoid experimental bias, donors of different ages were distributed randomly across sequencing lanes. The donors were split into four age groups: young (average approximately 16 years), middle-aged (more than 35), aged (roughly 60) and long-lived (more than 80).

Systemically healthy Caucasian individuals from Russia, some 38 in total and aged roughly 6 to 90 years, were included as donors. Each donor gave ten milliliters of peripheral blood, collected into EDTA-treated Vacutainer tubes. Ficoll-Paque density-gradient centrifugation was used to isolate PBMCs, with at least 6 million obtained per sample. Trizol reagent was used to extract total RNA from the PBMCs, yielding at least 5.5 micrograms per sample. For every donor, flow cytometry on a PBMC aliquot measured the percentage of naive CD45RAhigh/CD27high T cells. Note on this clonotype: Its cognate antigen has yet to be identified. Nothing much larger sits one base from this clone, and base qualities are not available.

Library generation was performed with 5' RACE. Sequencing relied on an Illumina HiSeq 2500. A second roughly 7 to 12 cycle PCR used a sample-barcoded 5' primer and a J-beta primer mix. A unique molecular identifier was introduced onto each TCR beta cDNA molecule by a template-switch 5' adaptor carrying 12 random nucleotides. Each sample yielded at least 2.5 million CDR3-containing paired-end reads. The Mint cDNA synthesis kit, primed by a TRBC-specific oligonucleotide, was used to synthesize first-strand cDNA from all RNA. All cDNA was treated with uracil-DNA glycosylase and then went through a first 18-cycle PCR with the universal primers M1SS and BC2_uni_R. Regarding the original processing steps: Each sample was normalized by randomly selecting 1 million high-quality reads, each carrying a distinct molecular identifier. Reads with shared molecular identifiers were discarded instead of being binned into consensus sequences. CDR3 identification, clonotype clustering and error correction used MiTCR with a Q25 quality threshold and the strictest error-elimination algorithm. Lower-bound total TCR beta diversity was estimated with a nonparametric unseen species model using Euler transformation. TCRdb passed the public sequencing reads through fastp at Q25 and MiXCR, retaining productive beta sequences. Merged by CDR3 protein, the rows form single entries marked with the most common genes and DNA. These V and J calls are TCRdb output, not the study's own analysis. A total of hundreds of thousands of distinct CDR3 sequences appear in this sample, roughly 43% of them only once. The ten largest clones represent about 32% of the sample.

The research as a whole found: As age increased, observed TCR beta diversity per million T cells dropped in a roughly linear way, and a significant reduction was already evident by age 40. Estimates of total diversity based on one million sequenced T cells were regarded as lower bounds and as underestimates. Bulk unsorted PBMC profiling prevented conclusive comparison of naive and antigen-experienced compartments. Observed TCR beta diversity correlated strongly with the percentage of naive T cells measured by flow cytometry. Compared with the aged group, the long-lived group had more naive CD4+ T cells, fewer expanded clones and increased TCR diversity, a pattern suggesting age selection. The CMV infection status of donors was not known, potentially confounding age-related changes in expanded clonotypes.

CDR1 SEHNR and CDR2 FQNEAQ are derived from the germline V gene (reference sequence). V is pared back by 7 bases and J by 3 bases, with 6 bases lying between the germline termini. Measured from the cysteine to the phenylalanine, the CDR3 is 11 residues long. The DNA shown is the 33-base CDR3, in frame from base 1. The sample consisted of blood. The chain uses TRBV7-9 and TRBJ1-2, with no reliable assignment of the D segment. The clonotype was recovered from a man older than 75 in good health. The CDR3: CASTADYGYTF. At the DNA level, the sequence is TGTGCCAGCACAGCTGACTATGGCTACACCTTC. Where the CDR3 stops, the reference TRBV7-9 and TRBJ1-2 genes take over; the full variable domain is DTGVSQNPRHKITKRGQNVTFRCDPISEHNRLYWYRQTLGQGPEFLTYFQNEAQLEKSRLLSDRFSAERPKGSFSTLEIQRTEQGDSAMYLCASTADYGYTFGSGTRLTVV.